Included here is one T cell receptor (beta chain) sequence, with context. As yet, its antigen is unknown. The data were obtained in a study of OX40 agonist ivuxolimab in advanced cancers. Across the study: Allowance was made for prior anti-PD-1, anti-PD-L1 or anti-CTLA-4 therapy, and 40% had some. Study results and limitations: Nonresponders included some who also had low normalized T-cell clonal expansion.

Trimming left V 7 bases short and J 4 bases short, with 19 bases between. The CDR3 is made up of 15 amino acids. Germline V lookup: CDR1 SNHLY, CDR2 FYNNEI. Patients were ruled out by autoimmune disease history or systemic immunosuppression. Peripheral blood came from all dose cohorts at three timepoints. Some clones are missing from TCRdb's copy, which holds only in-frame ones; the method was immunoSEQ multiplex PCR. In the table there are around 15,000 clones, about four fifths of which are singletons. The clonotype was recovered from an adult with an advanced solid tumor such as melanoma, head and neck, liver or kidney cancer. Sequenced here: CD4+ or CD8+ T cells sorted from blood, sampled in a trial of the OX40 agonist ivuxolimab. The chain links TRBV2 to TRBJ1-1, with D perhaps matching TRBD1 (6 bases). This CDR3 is CASTHKARGGTEAFF. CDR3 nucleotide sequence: TGTGCCAGCACCCATAAGGCCCGAGGGGGCACTGAAGCTTTCTTT. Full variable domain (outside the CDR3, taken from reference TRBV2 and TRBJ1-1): EPEVTQTPSHQVTQMGQEVILRCVPISNHLYFYWYRQILGQKVEFLVSFYNNEISEKSEIFDDQFSVERPDGSNFTLKIRSTKLEDSAMYFCASTHKARGGTEAFFGQGTRLTVV.